The 19 T cell receptor beta chains presented below share a single source sample, sequenced in a study of blood T cell repertoires in COVID-19 (dated by TCRdb to 2019 to 2021). The library was prepared using the immunoSEQ multiplex PCR assay. The clones in this table, taken by TCRdb from immuneACCESS, are in-frame only. Not every clone is retained; where verified, under half of the shortfall comes from an unresolved V gene, and the cause of the rest is unknown. The sample table lists fewer than 250,000 clones, about nine tenths of them with a count of one. Jointly, the top ten make up roughly 0.79% of the sample. Sequencing was performed on peripheral blood. These receptor sequences come from a man under 40 with COVID-19, enrolled during active disease.

V gene TRBV27 combines with J gene TRBJ1-4; D is perhaps TRBD1 (5 bases). The CDR3 totals 15 residues. V lost 5 bases to trimming and J lost 6 bases, with 16 bases between them. Germline V gene lookup returns CDR1 MNHEY and CDR2 SMNVEV (reference sequence). As DNA, the CDR3 is TGTGCCAGCAGTAGCCGGGGGGGATTTGATGAAAAACTGTTTTTT. Its translation is CASSSRGGFDEKLFF.

The CDR3 spells CASSYGPGRGTEAFF. In nucleotides, the CDR3 is TGTGCCAGCAGTTACGGACCAGGGCGTGGGACTGAAGCTTTCTTT. The rearrangement uses TRBV6-6 and TRBJ1-1, with D possibly matching TRBD1 (5 bases). Germline CDR1 and CDR2: MNHNY and SVGAGI (reference sequence). The CDR3 runs to 15 residues. V was shortened by 2 bases and J by 5 bases, with 15 bases between the two germline ends.

The chain links TRBV24-1 to TRBJ2-1, with D uncertain. Looked up from germline, CDR1 is KGHDR and CDR2 is SFDVKD. V was trimmed by 9 bases and J by 8 bases, leaving 7 bases between them. This CDR3 has 10 residues. In nucleotides, the CDR3 is TGTGCCACCCCTCCCCATGAGCAGTTCTTC. Translated: CATPPHEQFF.

This clone came up once. This chain joins TRBV5-5 and TRBJ1-2; 7 bases are a match to TRBD1. With V trimmed by 5 bases and J by 1 base, 14 bases remained unmatched. The CDR3 sequence is 17 residues long. Germline loops: CDR1 SGHKS, CDR2 YYEKEE (reference sequence). The DNA for the CDR3 is TGTGCCAGCAGAACCCTGACCGGGACAGCTAATAACTATGGCTACACCTTC. As protein: CASRTLTGTANNYGYTF.

The rearrangement joins TRBV19 to TRBJ1-5; no clear D. Germline V gene data show CDR1 as LNHDA and CDR2 as SQIVND (reference sequence). V lost 9 bases and J 0 bases, leaving 24 bases between the germline ends. The CDR3 consists of 18 residues. As DNA, the CDR3 is TGTGCCAGCTCCTCTTTGTCTCAACAACCTTATAGCAATCAGCCCCAGCATTTT. It codes for CASSSLSQQPYSNQPQHF. Together with reference TRBV19 and TRBJ1-5, the CDR3 gives the full variable domain: DGGITQSPKYLFRKEGQNVTLSCEQNLNHDAMYWYRQDPGQGLRLIYYSQIVNDFQKGDIAEGYSVSREKKESFPLTVTSAQKNPTAFYLCASSSLSQQPYSNQPQHFGDGTRLSIL.

This chain joins TRBV7-3 and TRBJ2-2; D is uncertain. Germline CDR1 reads SGHTA; CDR2 reads FQGTGA. This CDR3 is built from 16 residues. The V gene lost 4 bases and the J gene lost 0 bases, with 12 bases spanning the gap. The CDR3 DNA follows: TGTGCCAGCAGCTCAGCGTTCGGCCCGAACACCGGGGAGCTGTTTTTT. Amino acid sequence: CASSSAFGPNTGELFF.

This chain links TRBV7-9 with TRBJ1-1, with 9 bases fitting TRBD1. CDR3 length: 16 residues. Germline CDR1 SEHNR, CDR2 FQNEAQ (reference sequence). The ends lost 4 bases at V and 6 bases at J; junction bases unmatched: 12. The CDR3 is CASSSVGQGLGAEAFF. In DNA form, the CDR3 reads TGTGCCAGCAGCTCTGTCGGACAGGGGTTAGGGGCTGAAGCTTTCTTT. The full variable domain, rest sourced from reference TRBV7-9 and TRBJ1-1, is DTGVSQNPRHKITKRGQNVTFRCDPISEHNRLYWYRQTLGQGPEFLTYFQNEAQLEKSRLLSDRFSAERPKGSFSTLEIQRTEQGDSAMYLCASSSVGQGLGAEAFFGQGTRLTVV.

This chain joins TRBV3-1 (or the pseudogene TRBV3-2) and TRBJ1-3, with D possibly matching TRBD1 (5 bases). From germline, CDR1 is LGHDT and CDR2 YNNKEL (reference sequence). Deletions cut 4 bases from V and 4 bases from J, with 11 bases between. CDR3 length equals 14 residues. The CDR3 region is CASSLGGGGNTIYF. The CDR3 DNA reads TGTGCCAGCAGCCTCGGGGGAGGGGGAAACACCATATATTTT.

The V gene is TRBV2, the J gene TRBJ1-3; TRBD1 is a possible D gene (6 bases). Trimming left V 4 bases short and J 6 bases short, with 13 bases between. CDR3 size: 14 residues. Germline CDR1 is SNHLY and CDR2 is FYNNEI. As DNA, the CDR3 is TGTGCCAGCAGTGTCCAGGGGAGGGAAAACACCATATATTTT. Its translation: CASSVQGRENTIYF. The complete variable domain, with remaining parts taken from reference TRBV2 and TRBJ1-3, reads EPEVTQTPSHQVTQMGQEVILRCVPISNHLYFYWYRQILGQKVEFLVSFYNNEISEKSEIFDDQFSVERPDGSNFTLKIRSTKLEDSAMYFCASSVQGRENTIYFGEGSWLTVV.

This clone turned up a few times. The gene calls are TRBV6-5 and TRBJ2-2; D remains unclear. This CDR3 is 12 amino acids long. V was pared by 7 bases and J by 4 bases, with 7 bases between. In germline, CDR1 is MNHEY, CDR2 SVGAGI. This CDR3 reads CASTFFTGELFF. The CDR3 DNA follows: TGTGCCAGCACCTTTTTCACCGGGGAGCTGTTTTTT.

This chain uses TRBV10-1 with TRBJ2-2, with a weak D call TRBD1 (8 bases). Germline values: CDR1 WNHNN, CDR2 SYGVQD (reference sequence). CDR3 length: 14 amino acids. V lost 7 bases and J 5 bases, leaving 14 bases between the germline ends. This CDR3 is CASTSQGGTGELFF. CDR3 coding DNA: TGCGCCAGCACCTCACAGGGGGGGACCGGGGAGCTGTTTTTT.

The V and J genes are TRBV9 and TRBJ1-4; D is possibly TRBD1 (6 bases). The length of the CDR3 is 14 residues. From germline, CDR1 is SGDLS and CDR2 YYNGEE. The V gene lost 4 bases and the J gene lost 6 bases, with 13 bases spanning the gap. CDR3 coding DNA: TGTGCCAGCAGCTTCAGGGGAAGCGATGAAAAACTGTTTTTT. This codes for CASSFRGSDEKLFF.

The chain joins TRBV6-5 to TRBJ2-5; 13 nucleotides agree with TRBD2. CDR1 is MNHEY, CDR2 SVGAGI, per germline. J gave up 5 bases and V 7 bases, and 4 bases lay outside the gene matches. The CDR3 has 14 residues. As DNA, the CDR3 is TGTGCCAGCAAACTAGCGGGGGGGCTGGAGACCCAGTACTTC. This translates into CASKLAGGLETQYF.

The chain joins TRBV28 to TRBJ1-2, with D unclear. Germline V gene data show CDR1 as MDHEN and CDR2 as SYDVKM. Trimming removed 5 bases at V and 7 bases at J, with 8 bases between. This CDR3 spans 11 amino acids. The DNA of the CDR3 is TGTGCCAGCAGTAGTGGAGTTGGCTACACCTTC. Encoded protein: CASSSGVGYTF.

The CDR3 here is CASSPRDRGSGTEAFF. Written as DNA, the CDR3 is TGTGCCAGCAGCCCCCGGGACAGGGGATCGGGCACTGAAGCTTTCTTT. The rearrangement joins TRBV11-1 to TRBJ1-1; 10 bases agree with TRBD1. V dropped 5 bases and J dropped 4; count of bases not matched to a gene: 10. The CDR3 totals 16 residues. Germline CDR1 reads SGHAT; CDR2 reads FQDESV (reference sequence). Full variable domain (remainder filled in from reference TRBV11-1 and TRBJ1-1): EAEVAQSPRYKITEKSQAVAFWCDPISGHATLYWYRQILGQGPELLVQFQDESVVDDSQLPKDRFSAERLKGVDSTLKIQPAELGDSAMYLCASSPRDRGSGTEAFFGQGTRLTVV.

This rearrangement joins TRBV24-1 to TRBJ2-3; D possibly corresponds to TRBD2 (6 bases). CDR3 size: 15 residues. The ends were cut back, 2 bases at V and 0 bases at J, with 8 bases in the middle. Germline CDR1 and CDR2: KGHDR and SFDVKD. CDR3 bases: TGTGCCACCAGTGATTCCGGGAGTAGCACAGATACGCAGTATTTT. Translated: CATSDSGSSTDTQYF.

The J gene is TRBJ1-6, the V gene TRBV9; possible D gene TRBD1, 6 bases. The CDR3 runs 16 residues. Trimming left V 3 bases short and J 0 bases short, with 10 bases between. Germline CDR1 and CDR2: SGDLS and YYNGEE. The CDR3 here is CASSEGGSSYNSPLHF. In DNA, the CDR3 is TGTGCCAGCAGCGAGGGGGGGAGCTCCTATAATTCACCCCTCCACTTT.

This sequence joins TRBV3-1 (or the pseudogene TRBV3-2) and TRBJ1-2; D ambiguous. Per the germline V gene, CDR1 is LGHDT and CDR2 is YNNKEL (reference sequence). The CDR3 consists of 15 residues. V was shortened by 1 base and J by 3 bases, with 12 bases between the two germline ends. The CDR3 region is CASSQGYNSYYGYTF. CDR3 nucleotide sequence: TGTGCCAGCAGCCAAGGGTACAACAGCTACTATGGCTACACCTTC.

V and J are TRBV5-6 and TRBJ1-1; D not resolved. The ends were cut back, 1 base at V and 5 bases at J, with 12 bases in the middle. CDR1 is SGHDT, CDR2 YYEEEE, per germline. The CDR3 has 14 residues. The DNA for the CDR3 is TGTGCCAGCAGCTTGCCCGGGGAAGAAACTGAAGCTTTCTTT. Translation gives CASSLPGEETEAFF.